Below, 13 T cell receptor beta chains from the same sample are listed, as sequenced in a study of T cell responses to AZD1222 COVID-19 vaccine. Profiled with immunoSEQ multiplex PCR; TCRdb holds only in-frame clones, not every one. The sample has about 140,000 clones, approximately 91% seen once; the top ten hold roughly 4.7%. Sequenced material: peripheral blood, taken on day 0 of AZD1222 vaccination. All receptors derive from an adult in good health.

J is TRBJ2-3 and V is TRBV5-1; the D gene could be TRBD1 or TRBD2 (5 bases each). CDR1 and CDR2 from the germline V gene are SGHRS and YFSETQ. V dropped 4 bases and J dropped 2 bases, with 11 bases sitting between them. The CDR3 is 14 residues long. CDR3 bases: TGCGCCAGCAGCCACGGGGCACTCACAGATACGCAGTATTTT. Its protein is CASSHGALTDTQYF. Using reference TRBV5-1 and TRBJ2-3 for the parts outside the CDR3, the full variable domain is KAGVTQTPRYLIKTRGQQVTLSCSPISGHRSVSWYQQTPGQGLQFLFEYFSETQRNKGNFPGRFSGRQFSNSRSEMNVSTLELGDSALYLCASSHGALTDTQYFGPGTRLTVL.

The chain carries TRBV6-5 and TRBJ1-2; the match to TRBD1 covers 7 bases. CDR1 and CDR2 from the germline V gene are MNHEY and SVGAGI. The CDR3 runs to 13 residues. Trimming removed 8 bases from V and 8 bases from J; junction bases left unmatched: 11. CDR3 DNA: TGTGCCAGCCAACACAATAGGGGGCAAGGCTACACCTTC. Translating gives CASQHNRGQGYTF.

The chain employs TRBV11-2 and TRBJ2-5; TRBD2 aligns across 7 bases. The germline gives CDR1 SGHAT, CDR2 FQNNGV. The CDR3 length is 14 residues. After removal of 11 bases from V and 1 base from J, the junction contained 10 bases not matched to a gene. The CDR3 bases are TGTGCCGTCGGCGGGGGAGGGATCCAAGAGACCCAGTACTTC. It specifies CAVGGGGIQETQYF.

This chain joins TRBV28 and TRBJ2-7, with D maybe TRBD2 (6 bases). Germline loops: CDR1 MDHEN, CDR2 SYDVKM. The length of the CDR3 is 17 residues. V gave up 5 bases and J gave up 3 bases, with 23 bases separating them. DNA of the CDR3: TGTGCCAGCAGTCCGGGACTCGAACTAGCTGGTGTCTACGAGCAGTACTTC. It codes for CASSPGLELAGVYEQYF.

This chain connects TRBV4-1 to TRBJ1-2, with a weak D call TRBD1 (5 bases). Germline V gene lookup returns CDR1 MGHRA and CDR2 YSYEKL. CDR3 length: 17 amino acids. The V end lost 4 bases, the J end lost 5 bases, and 23 bases lay between the germline ends. In DNA, the CDR3 is TGCGCCAGCAGCCTAGAACACAGGACTGGGCGGGCGTATGGCTACACCTTC. Amino acid sequence: CASSLEHRTGRAYGYTF.

The V gene is TRBV30, the J gene TRBJ1-2; possibly TRBD1 for D (6 bases). CDR3 length: 15 amino acids. Trimming cost V 4 bases and J 1 base, with 16 bases left between them. CDR1 and CDR2 from the germline V gene are GTSNPN and SVGIG (reference sequence). The CDR3 is CAWTHGGGVNYGYTF. CDR3 sequence (DNA): TGTGCCTGGACACACGGAGGGGGGGTTAACTATGGCTACACCTTC. Combining the CDR3 with reference TRBV30 and TRBJ1-2 gives the whole variable domain SQTIHQWPATLVQPVGSPLSLECTVEGTSNPNLYWYRQAAGRGLQLLFYSVGIGQISSEVPQNLSASRPQDRQFILSSKKLLLSDSGFYLCAWTHGGGVNYGYTFGSGTRLTVV.

CDR3 in amino acids: CASSAPLGVGLSGNTIYF. DNA for the CDR3: TGTGCCAGCAGTGCCCCACTTGGGGTCGGACTCTCTGGAAACACCATATATTTT. This chain connects TRBV28 to TRBJ1-3; no reliable D call. V lost 5 bases, J lost 0 bases, and 20 bases lay in between. CDR1 MDHEN and CDR2 SYDVKM come from the germline V gene. The CDR3 is 18 amino acids.

V is TRBV19 and J is TRBJ1-2, with 8 bases fitting TRBD1. Germline V gives CDR1 LNHDA, CDR2 SQIVND (reference sequence). This CDR3 contains 14 residues. V lost 5 bases to trimming and J lost 4 bases; unmatched junction nucleotides: 6. The CDR3 region is CASSSGQGSYGYTF. As DNA, the CDR3 is TGTGCCAGTAGTTCCGGACAGGGCAGCTATGGCTACACCTTC.

For the CDR3, the DNA is TGCGCCAGCAGCTTGGACAGGGGTGGCCAGCCCCAGCATTTT. Translating gives CASSLDRGGQPQHF. The genes are TRBV5-1 and TRBJ1-5, with TRBD1 matching 7 bases. This CDR3 contains 14 residues. Germline CDR1 and CDR2: SGHRS and YFSETQ. Trimming took 0 bases from V and 7 from J; bases not matched to a gene: 4.

This rearrangement joins TRBV30 to TRBJ1-1, with D possibly TRBD1 on 6 matching bases. This CDR3 is built from 15 residues. CDR1 is GTSNPN and CDR2 is SVGIG in the germline V gene (reference sequence). Trimming removed 1 base at V and 8 bases at J, with 20 bases between. As DNA, the CDR3 is TGTGCCTGGAGTGCCAAAACAGGGCCTAGAGAGGAAGCTTTCTTT. Protein sequence: CAWSAKTGPREEAFF.

The gene calls are TRBV28 and TRBJ2-1; 13 nucleotides agree with TRBD2. Germline loops: CDR1 MDHEN, CDR2 SYDVKM. J gave up 0 bases and V 6 bases, and 5 bases lay outside the gene matches. This CDR3 is built from 17 residues. CDR3 loop: CASRGLAGWSSYNEQFF. The CDR3 coding sequence is TGTGCCAGCAGGGGACTAGCGGGATGGAGCTCCTACAATGAGCAGTTCTTC.

As concerns this clone: At one boundary the junction diverges from the germline segment, which might be a read error. The CDR3 coding sequence is TGTGCCAGCAGTGACTCGGGACAGCTGAACACTGAAGCTTTCTTT. Protein sequence: CASSDSGQLNTEAFF. The chain joins TRBV6-5 to TRBJ1-1; the match to TRBD1 covers 7 bases. The CDR3 spans 15 residues. Germline CDR1 MNHEY, CDR2 SVGAGI.

The chain is built from TRBV6-5 and TRBJ1-6; D ambiguous. Germline assignment: CDR1 MNHEY and CDR2 SVGAGI. This CDR3 region has 13 residues. Trimming cost V 2 bases and J 14 bases, with 13 bases left between them. Here the CDR3 reads CASSYASGYTLHF. CDR3 sequence (DNA): TGTGCCAGCAGTTACGCCTCAGGTTACACCCTCCACTTT.